This T cell receptor beta chain was retrieved from a study of neurological immune-mediated disorders (dated by TCRdb to between 2017 and 2020). Describing the broader study: Using UMI-based sequencing, the study compared peripheral blood TCR-beta repertoires from patients with HTLV-I-associated myelopathy (HAM/TSP), patients with multiple sclerosis, and healthy controls. The roughly 110 TCR-beta libraries covered PBMC samples along with longitudinal samples, technical triplicates, and paired sorted CD4+ and CD8+ T-cell subsets. The cohort comprised 65 to 75 subjects: some 15 HAM/TSP patients, approximately 34 multiple sclerosis patients and about 20 healthy controls. The paper's findings and limits, for the study overall: Expanded clones from different subjects shared no identical CDR3 amino acid sequences, which suggests that TCR-beta repertoires were private in all groups. TCR clonal expansion was highest in HAM/TSP patients and lowest in MS patients, with MS patients falling below even healthy controls.

cDNA synthesis used template-switch 5'RACE with a primer carrying a 10-nucleotide random unique molecular identifier tagging each TCR transcript. Each sequencing run produced over 160 million TCR-beta sequences covering 15-18 subjects. The RNeasy kit was used for extraction of total RNA. The KAPA Real-time Library Amplification kit was used to amplify TCR-beta VDJ regions with primers targeting the TCR constant region and the 5'RACE anchor. Sample indexes and Illumina adaptors were added in a first PCR, after which library yield was increased in a second PCR. The roughly 650 bp TCR product was size-selected on a 2% E-gel SizeSelection system after Ampure bead purification. Before pooling, library quality was assessed on a Bioanalyzer, concentration was determined with Qubit, and library quantification was performed with the Kapa Library Quantification kit. An Illumina HiSeq 2500 was used to sequence the libraries paired-end at 2 x 150 bp. To increase sequence diversity, about 25-30% phiX was spiked into each library pool. Per the authors' processing: Quality-filtered reads were processed with the UMI-based MiGEC pipeline, which removed over 75% of raw TCR sequences during error correction. VDJ genes were aligned to IMGT germline references, and each clonotype was defined by a unique CDR3 amino acid sequence together with V-J genes. Clonal expansion, Shannon diversity and CDR3 relatedness were evaluated with VDJtools (CalcPairwiseDistances, ClusterSamples), while phylogenetic trees were built in CLCbio workbench. Clones with at least 8 unique UMIs were defined as expanded, with this threshold being based on coefficient-of-variation modelling across technical triplicates. The public reads were reanalyzed by TCRdb: fastp trimming at Q25, MiXCR alignment, in-frame beta chains only. Each entry merges the rows of one CDR3 protein and shows their most common DNA and genes. The V and J calls and clone size are TCRdb's, not the authors'. Counted in this sample were under 40,000 distinct CDR3 sequences; about 7% of them appeared once. The ten largest clones add up to approximately 5.4% of the sample.

Healthy controls were blood bank volunteers in Maryland, USA. TCR libraries for sorted subsets were made from some 1 million sorted CD4+ or CD8+ T cells. Peripheral blood underwent Ficoll-Hypaque density gradient centrifugation to isolate PBMCs, which were then cryopreserved in liquid nitrogen. The study also sequenced paired sorted CD4+ and CD8+ subsets from healthy controls, HAM/TSP patients and MS patients. Its CDR3 holds 15 amino acids, cysteine through phenylalanine. Only the CDR3 DNA stays, 45 bases, in frame from base 1. Looking up the germline V gene yields CDR1 SGHTA and CDR2 FQGNSA. V and J are trimmed by 3 bases and 4 bases, and the gene matches miss 9 bases of the junction. This clonotype was observed at least ten times. The antigen it recognizes is unknown. No base qualities exist here, and no much larger clone lies one base off it.

Source material: CD4+ T cells from blood. The rearrangement joined TRBV7-2 to TRBJ2-7; the central 7 bases match TRBD1. This TCR was recovered from a man aged 45-65 years in good health. The CDR3 amino acid sequence is: CASSFWTGGYYEQYF. The DNA sequence is TGTGCCAGCAGCTTCTGGACAGGTGGTTATTACGAGCAGTACTTC.